A selection of T cell receptor beta chains follows, all from one sample in a study of T cell changes during pregnancy in multiple sclerosis. Only in-frame clones appear in the TCRdb table, and some are missing; sequencing was by immunoSEQ multiplex PCR. This sample has tens of thousands of clones; 89% occur once, and the top ten carry 10% to 13%. The sequencing used CD8+ T cells from peripheral blood mononuclear cells, collected in the second trimester of pregnancy. These receptors all stem from a female donor with multiple sclerosis, enrolled in a pregnancy study. Both conserved end residues are part of each CDR3. Fields, in order: V gene, J gene, D gene, clone size, CDR3 protein, CDR3 DNA. D genes are given only for firm matches. Rows may omit the clone size; those that give it use once, few, many or a size class.

>TRBV27|TRBJ2-5|TRBD1|NA
CASSPWDRGIQETQYF
TGTGCCAGCAGTCCCTGGGACAGGGGCATCCAAGAGACCCAGTACTTC
>TRBV27|TRBJ1-6|NA|NA
CASSLYTGHSPLHF
TGTGCCAGCAGTTTATATACAGGACATTCACCCCTCCACTTT
>TRBV19|TRBJ1-2|TRBD1|NA
CASSIPPTGNYGYTF
TGTGCCAGTAGTATACCCCCGACAGGGAACTATGGCTACACCTTC
>TRBV9|TRBJ1-2|NA|NA
CASSASPGGASNYGYTF
TGTGCCAGCAGCGCATCCCCCGGAGGGGCGAGTAACTATGGCTACACCTTC
>TRBV9|TRBJ2-1|TRBD2|NA
CASGGGTSGLNYNEQFF
TGTGCCAGCGGGGGTGGGACTAGCGGGCTTAATTACAATGAGCAGTTCTTC
>TRBV5-6|TRBJ2-2|NA|NA
CASSLPSATGELFF
TGTGCCAGCAGCTTGCCTAGCGCAACCGGGGAGCTGTTTTTT
>TRBV15|TRBJ2-1|TRBD2|medium-sized
CATSPRLAGGQNNEQFF
TGTGCCACCAGCCCTCGACTAGCGGGGGGGCAGAACAATGAGCAGTTCTTC
>TRBV9|TRBJ1-1|TRBD1|few
CASSPVGTANTEAFF
TGTGCCAGCAGCCCCGTCGGGACAGCAAACACTGAAGCTTTCTTT
>TRBV6-4|TRBJ2-3|TRBD2|NA
CASSRLAGMDTQYF
TGTGCCAGCAGTCGACTAGCGGGGATGGATACGCAGTATTTT
>TRBV28|TRBJ1-2|NA|NA
CASSLPGTQPNYGYTF
TGTGCCAGCAGTTTACCCGGGACACAACCTAACTATGGCTACACCTTC
>TRBV9|TRBJ2-7|TRBD1|NA
CASSPGQGVSYEQYF
TGTGCCAGCAGCCCCGGACAGGGAGTGTCCTACGAGCAGTACTTC
>TRBV5-1|TRBJ2-7|TRBD1|NA
CASSFSGQVNLEQYF
TGCGCCAGCAGCTTCTCGGGACAGGTTAATCTCGAGCAGTACTTC
>TRBV7-9|TRBJ1-6|NA|NA
CASSIPGDNSPLHF
TGTGCCAGCAGTATCCCGGGGGACAATTCACCCCTCCACTTT
>TRBV25-1|TRBJ1-4|TRBD1|NA
CASKKKTGGEEKLFF
TGTGCCAGCAAAAAAAAGACAGGGGGCGAAGAAAAACTGTTTTTT
>TRBV2|TRBJ1-5|TRBD1|NA
CASSDTGGNQPQHF
TGTGCCAGCAGTGATACAGGGGGTAATCAGCCCCAGCATTTT
>TRBV9|TRBJ2-5|NA|NA
CASSSGYGEETQYF
TGTGCCAGTTCCAGCGGATATGGGGAAGAGACCCAGTACTTC
>TRBV5-4|TRBJ2-1|NA|NA
CASSSGSYNEQFF
TGTGCCAGCAGCTCGGGATCCTACAATGAGCAGTTCTTC